The 6 T cell receptor beta chains below were found in one sample sequenced in a study of identical twins. Each CDR3 protein is one row after TCRdb ran MiXCR on the 5' RACE reads. Among approximately 670,000 distinct CDR3 sequences listed, 5.5% to 6.5% were seen once. Sequencing was carried out using naive T cells sorted from blood. These receptors came from a man between 18 and 29 years old in good health.

This clonotype was picked up many times. The genes are TRBV15 and TRBJ1-2, with 9 bases matching TRBD1. Germline-derived CDR1 and CDR2 are LNHNV and YYDKDF (reference sequence). The CDR3 runs to 15 residues. V gave up 2 bases and J gave up 6 bases; unmatched junction bases: 7. The CDR3 region has the DNA TGTGCCACCAGCAGATCCGGGACAGGGACACATGGCTACACCTTC. Encoded protein: CATSRSGTGTHGYTF.

This clonotype has at least ten counts. The chain has TRBV24-1 and TRBJ2-3; TRBD2 agrees at 8 bases. Germline lookup yields CDR1 KGHDR and CDR2 SFDVKD. Trimming cost V 3 bases and J 6 bases; bases outside gene matches: 4. CDR3 size: 14 residues. CDR3 coding DNA: TGTGCCACCAGTGATCACGGGACTAGTGATACGCAGTATTTT. Translated: CATSDHGTSDTQYF.

Many counts were recorded for this clonotype. V is TRBV9 and J is TRBJ2-7; D might be TRBD1 (5 bases). V gave up 1 base and J gave up 6 bases, with 11 bases separating them. In germline, CDR1 is SGDLS, CDR2 YYNGEE. This CDR3 region has 13 residues. Here the CDR3 DNA reads TGTGCCAGCAGCGTATTTCAGGGTGGCGAGCAGTACTTC. Its protein product is CASSVFQGGEQYF.

This clonotype was picked up many times. The V and J genes are TRBV6-2 or TRBV6-3 and TRBJ1-1; D unresolved. This CDR3 is built from 14 residues. With 5 bases removed from V and 4 bases from J, the gap between germline ends came to 14 bases. Germline V gene sequence: CDR1 MNHEY, CDR2 SVGEGT. The CDR3 is CASSLDTSITEAFF. CDR3 sequence (DNA): TGTGCCAGCAGTCTAGACACCTCGATCACTGAAGCTTTCTTT.

This clonotype has just a few counts. The genes are TRBV5-1 and TRBJ2-1; 8 nucleotides align to TRBD2. The CDR3 totals 15 residues. Germline V lookup: CDR1 SGHRS, CDR2 YFSETQ. V trimming: 1 base; J trimming: 6 bases; junction bases outside the gene matches: 6. CDR3: CASSLFLAGSNEQFF. In DNA form, the CDR3 reads TGCGCCAGCAGCTTGTTTCTAGCGGGCTCCAATGAGCAGTTCTTC.

The chain is built from TRBV12-3 or TRBV12-4 and TRBJ2-3; D gene ambiguous. Trimming stripped 3 bases from V and 6 bases from J, with 13 bases between. The CDR3 loop spans 14 amino acids. CDR3 in DNA: TGTGCCAGCAGTTTTGACCGGAGATTCGATACGCAGTATTTT. It translates to CASSFDRRFDTQYF.